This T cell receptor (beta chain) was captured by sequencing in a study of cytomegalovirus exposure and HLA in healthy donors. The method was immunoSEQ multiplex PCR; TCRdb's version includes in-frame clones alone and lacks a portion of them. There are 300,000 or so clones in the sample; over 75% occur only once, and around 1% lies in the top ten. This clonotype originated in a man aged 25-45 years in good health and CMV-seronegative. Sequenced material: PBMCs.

CDR3 loop: CASKQGTGVTGELFF. DNA for the CDR3: TGCGCCAGCAAACAAGGGACAGGGGTCACCGGGGAGCTGTTTTTT. The gene calls are TRBV23-1 and TRBJ2-2, with 10 bases that match TRBD1. TRBV23-1 belongs to the ORF category, with a function that is uncertain. Trimming at V came to 7 bases and at J to 4 bases, leaving 6 bases not matched to a gene. CDR3 length: 15 amino acids.